The 7 T cell receptor beta chains presented below share a single source sample, sequenced in a study of T cell changes during pregnancy in multiple sclerosis. Profiled with immunoSEQ multiplex PCR; TCRdb holds only in-frame clones, not every one. The sample lists about 40,000 clones, approximately 91% occurring once. The sample here was CD4+ T cells from peripheral blood mononuclear cells, taken in the second trimester of pregnancy. Source of these receptors: a female donor in good health, enrolled as a control in a pregnancy study.

J is TRBJ1-2 and V is TRBV25-1; D call uncertain. Germline-derived CDR1 and CDR2 are MGHDK and SYGVNS. The V end was cut by 3 bases, the J end by 5 bases, with 16 bases between. CDR3 length: 15 residues. CDR3 nucleotide sequence: TGTGCCAGCAGTGACATGGGCCAAGGAGGGTATGGCTACACCTTC. The encoded protein is CASSDMGQGGYGYTF.

CDR3 DNA sequence: TGTGCCAGCAGATCCTCCCGTACTCAGCTGTTTTTT. Translation: CASRSSRTQLFF. The chain couples TRBV6-5 to TRBJ2-2; no clear D gene. The CDR3 is 12 amino acids. V was shortened by 6 bases and J by 12 bases, with 14 bases between the two germline ends. Germline CDR1 reads MNHEY; CDR2 reads SVGAGI.

The chain uses TRBV4-2 and TRBJ1-2; D is uncertain. CDR1 is LGHNA and CDR2 is YNFKEQ in the germline V gene. CDR3 size: 11 residues. The V gene lost 3 bases and the J gene lost 8 bases, with 7 bases spanning the gap. The CDR3 bases are TGTGCCAGCAGCCAGAGAGGGGGCTACACCTTC. Translated, it gives CASSQRGGYTF.

The CDR3 is CASSLNEETQYF. The CDR3 DNA is TGCGCCAGCAGCCTCAACGAGGAGACCCAGTACTTC. V and J are TRBV5-1 and TRBJ2-5; D unclear. Trimming left V 4 bases short and J 5 bases short, with 9 bases between. The CDR3 loop spans 12 amino acids. Germline V gene data show CDR1 as SGHRS and CDR2 as YFSETQ.

The chain combines TRBV7-3 with TRBJ2-1; 9 positions agree with TRBD2. Per the germline V gene, CDR1 is SGHTA and CDR2 is FQGTGA. This CDR3 contains 16 residues. J was trimmed by 2 bases and V by 3 bases; bases with no gene match: 5. CDR3 bases: TGTGCCAGCAGCTTCAAAGCGGGGGGAGCCTACAATGAGCAGTTCTTC. Its translation: CASSFKAGGAYNEQFF.

This clone was picked up a small number of times. V and J are TRBV2 and TRBJ1-1, with TRBD1 as a possible D gene (6 bases). Germline-derived CDR1 and CDR2 are SNHLY and FYNNEI. CDR3 length equals 13 residues. Trimming stripped 3 bases from V and 1 base from J, with 6 bases between. The CDR3 nucleotides are TGTGCCAGCAGTGACAGGGGGAACACTGAAGCTTTCTTT. Translated: CASSDRGNTEAFF. The variable domain in full, with the rest retrieved from reference TRBV2 and TRBJ1-1, is EPEVTQTPSHQVTQMGQEVILRCVPISNHLYFYWYRQILGQKVEFLVSFYNNEISEKSEIFDDQFSVERPDGSNFTLKIRSTKLEDSAMYFCASSDRGNTEAFFGQGTRLTVV.

The chain carries TRBV4-2 and TRBJ2-1, with 9 bases identical to TRBD2. With V trimmed by 4 bases and J by 4 bases, 8 bases remained unmatched. The CDR3 loop spans 16 amino acids. From germline, CDR1 is LGHNA and CDR2 YNFKEQ. The CDR3 spells CASSPQLAGGYNEQFF. Written as DNA, the CDR3 is TGTGCCAGCAGCCCCCAACTAGCGGGCGGGTACAATGAGCAGTTCTTC.